This section outlines one TCR beta chain sequence together with its context. Described time point: patch test 3, about 24 weeks after DPC sensitization. The treatment: therapeutic diphenylcyclopropenone sensitization with weekly scalp DPC. The data stem from a study of human T cells and chemical hapten exposure. The overall study: Weekly scalp doses of diphenylcyclopropenone were given to patients during the approximately 25-week study. Upper back patch tests used 0.01% DPC, scored after 6 days. Among samples, TCR yields varied mainly because of small differences in pooled library volume.

TCRdb itself ran the RACE reads through MiXCR, one entry per CDR3 protein. The sample consists of just under 60,000 distinct CDR3 sequences, roughly an eighth of them appearing once. This CDR3 spans 15 amino acids. V dropped 5 bases and J dropped 2 bases, with 12 bases sitting between them. The V gene's germline CDR1 is SGHTA and CDR2 FQGNSA. Specimen: whole blood, collected in connection with sensitization to the hapten diphenylcyclopropenone (DPC). V is TRBV7-2 and J is TRBJ1-4; D gene unclear. This clonotype originated in a man younger than 40 with alopecia areata. Some clones in this sample may be carry-over from other donors' samples. The CDR3: CASSGRSVTNEKLFF. The CDR3 bases are TGTGCCAGCAGCGGGCGCTCGGTTACTAATGAAAAACTGTTTTTT.